These 15 T cell receptor beta chains were sequenced from one sample in a study of control samples from healthy donors and cancer patients (dated by TCRdb to 2020 to 2022). Library generation was performed with the immunoSEQ multiplex PCR assay. TCRdb limited this immuneACCESS table to in-frame rearrangements with V and J called. A share of clones is missing; checked studies link under half to unresolved V genes, and the rest is unexplained. The sample has 93,000 or so clones on record, 85% to 90% of them singletons. Approximately 19% of the sample lies in the top ten. Material for sequencing was PBMCs. The origin of the receptors is a man aged 60 to 69 with lung cancer.

The chain recombines TRBV3-1 (or the pseudogene TRBV3-2) with TRBJ1-6; the D gene is possibly TRBD1 (6 bases). Germline CDR1 reads LGHDT; CDR2 reads YNNKEL (reference sequence). There are 16 residues in the CDR3. Trimming took 2 bases from V and 6 from J, leaving 14 bases between them. CDR3 nucleotides: TGTGCCAGCAGCCAACCAGGGACACATAGTAATTCACCCCTCCACTTT. Protein sequence: CASSQPGTHSNSPLHF.

The chain uses TRBV5-6 and TRBJ2-5; D gene uncertain. Trimming removed 0 bases at V and 5 bases at J, with 8 bases between. Germline CDR1 reads SGHDT; CDR2 reads YYEEEE. The CDR3 is 13 amino acids. The CDR3 nucleotides read TGTGCCAGCAGCTTGGACACCGATGAGACCCAGTACTTC. Translation: CASSLDTDETQYF.

The J gene is TRBJ1-2, the V gene TRBV30; TRBD1 matches at 9 bases. Germline V CDR1 and CDR2: GTSNPN, SVGIG (reference sequence). V shed 3 bases, J shed 8 bases, and the junction held 7 bases outside the gene matches. The CDR3 has 13 residues. CDR3 residues: CAWRGTGSEGYTF. The CDR3 nucleotides are TGTGCCTGGAGAGGGACAGGGAGTGAGGGCTACACCTTC.

The V call is TRBV5-5, the J call TRBJ1-2, with 8 bases identical to TRBD1. Looked up from germline, CDR1 is SGHKS and CDR2 is YYEKEE (reference sequence). The CDR3 sequence is 14 residues long. The V gene end was trimmed by 0 bases and the J gene end by 5 bases; junction bases not matched to a gene: 3. The DNA of the CDR3 is TGTGCCAGCAGCTTGGACAGGGGGGAGTATGGCTACACCTTC. This codes for CASSLDRGEYGYTF.

This chain links TRBV7-3 with TRBJ1-2; D gene unclear. Trimming took 5 bases from V and 3 from J, leaving 13 bases between them. CDR1 and CDR2 (germline): SGHTA, FQGTGA. This CDR3 comprises 14 residues. CDR3 in DNA: TGTGCCAGCAGCCCTAGTCCGGGGTACTATGGCTACACCTTC. Protein: CASSPSPGYYGYTF.

The V and J genes are TRBV2 and TRBJ2-6; D gene unclear. V gave up 6 bases and J gave up 2 bases, with 14 bases separating them. The length of the CDR3 is 16 residues. CDR1 SNHLY and CDR2 FYNNEI come from the germline V gene. For the CDR3, the DNA is TGTGCCAGCAGAGCCACCTCTATGCCTGGGGCCAACGTCCTGACTTTC. It is translated as CASRATSMPGANVLTF.

A word on this clone: The junction departs from germline at one end; a sequencing error may be responsible. The gene calls are TRBV7-2 and TRBJ2-3; TRBD1 agrees at 7 bases. The CDR3 contains 15 residues. Germline values: CDR1 SGHTA, CDR2 FQGNSA. DNA for the CDR3: TGTGCCAGCAGCTTTCTGACAGGGACCACAAATACGCAGTATTTT. Encoded protein: CASSFLTGTTNTQYF.

The V call is TRBV25-1, the J call TRBJ1-2, with D unresolved. V lost 1 base and J lost 5, with 11 bases in between. CDR1 and CDR2 from the germline V gene are MGHDK and SYGVNS. The CDR3 extends over 14 amino acids. For the CDR3, the DNA is TGTGCCAGCAGTGAATCGGGAGGGAGATATGGCTACACCTTC. Translating gives CASSESGGRYGYTF.

This clone was counted once. CDR3 DNA: TGCGCCAGCGGGGGGGGCTGGAGACAGCCCCAGCATTTT. Its translation: CASGGGWRQPQHF. This chain connects TRBV10-2 to TRBJ1-5; TRBD1 might be the D (6 bases). The CDR3 has 13 amino acids. Trimming stripped 8 bases from V and 7 bases from J, with 15 bases between. The germline V gene has CDR1 WSHSY and CDR2 SAAADI.

This CDR3 reads CASSELRQGTEAFF. Written as DNA, the CDR3 is TGTGCCAGCAGTGAATTAAGACAGGGCACTGAAGCTTTCTTT. The genes are TRBV25-1 and TRBJ1-1, with 7 bases identical to TRBD1. The junction had 3 bases not matched to a gene; V was cut back by 1 base and J by 4 bases. Per germline, CDR1 MGHDK and CDR2 SYGVNS. CDR3 length equals 14 residues. The whole variable domain, remainder taken from reference TRBV25-1 and TRBJ1-1, is EADIYQTPRYLVIGTGKKITLECSQTMGHDKMYWYQQDPGMELHLIHYSYGVNSTEKGDLSSESTVSRIRTEHFPLTLESARPSHTSQYLCASSELRQGTEAFFGQGTRLTVV.

V is TRBV10-3 and J is TRBJ2-1; the match to TRBD1 covers 8 bases. Trimming removed 3 bases from V and 7 bases from J; junction bases left unmatched: 8. This CDR3 is 15 amino acids long. Looked up from germline, CDR1 is ENHRY and CDR2 is SYGVKD. The CDR3 protein is CAISELDRDENEQFF. CDR3 in DNA: TGTGCCATCAGTGAACTGGACAGGGATGAAAATGAGCAGTTCTTC.

V and J are TRBV7-3 and TRBJ1-6; D is undetermined. The CDR3 length is 14 residues. Trimming removed 4 bases at V and 0 bases at J, with 4 bases between. Germline V gene data show CDR1 as SGHTA and CDR2 as FQGTGA. The CDR3 protein is CASSSSSYNSPLHF. CDR3 nucleotide sequence: TGTGCCAGCAGCTCCAGCTCCTATAATTCACCCCTCCACTTT.

The CDR3 reads CASSLQGWSGYTF. CDR3 bases: TGTGCCAGCAGCTTACAGGGATGGAGCGGCTACACCTTC. The V call is TRBV9, the J call TRBJ1-2, with D perhaps TRBD1 (6 bases). In germline, CDR1 is SGDLS, CDR2 YYNGEE. The CDR3 is 13 amino acids. V lost 4 bases and J lost 8, with 15 bases in between.

The CDR3 nucleotides read TGTGCCAGCAGTTTATTCTTGGGGGGCAATGAGCAGTTCTTC. This gives the protein CASSLFLGGNEQFF. V and J are TRBV27 and TRBJ2-1; D may be TRBD2 (6 bases). Trimming took 1 base from V and 6 from J, leaving 10 bases between them. CDR3 size: 14 residues. Germline V lookup: CDR1 MNHEY, CDR2 SMNVEV (reference sequence).

This clone has only one observation. The V call is TRBV23-1, the J call TRBJ2-2, with D possibly called TRBD1 or TRBD2 (5 bases each). TRBV23-1 is flagged as an ORF with uncertain function. Trimming stripped 11 bases from V and 1 base from J, with 11 bases between. The CDR3 sequence is 13 residues long. CDR3 in DNA: TGCGCCTGGGACCGGGAGAACACCGGGGAGCTGTTTTTT. Translated, it gives CAWDRENTGELFF.